The 20 T cell receptor beta chains below come from one sample, sequenced in a study of blood T cell repertoires in COVID-19 (TCRdb year 2020). Libraries were prepared through the immunoSEQ multiplex PCR assay. Not all clones reach the TCRdb copy of this immuneACCESS table, which keeps in-frame sequences only. Checked studies attribute under half of the gap to unresolved V genes and leave the rest unexplained. The sample table shows about 140,000 clones, and approximately 84% are seen once. The ten largest clones capture less than 4% of the sample. Sequenced input: PBMCs or T cells enriched from blood (not recorded which). These receptor sequences come from a woman aged 45-60 years with acute COVID-19.

The chain recombines TRBV6-5 with TRBJ2-5, with 7 nucleotides matching TRBD2. The CDR3 loop spans 14 amino acids. The junction had 9 bases not matched to a gene; V was cut back by 8 bases and J by 3 bases. Germline V gene lookup returns CDR1 MNHEY and CDR2 SVGAGI. The CDR3 region is CASWASGHKETQYF. CDR3 in DNA: TGTGCCAGCTGGGCTAGCGGACATAAAGAGACCCAGTACTTC.

The sample holds one count of this clone. This chain connects TRBV19 to TRBJ1-2, with TRBD1 identical over 9 bases. The length of the CDR3 is 12 residues. The ends lost 2 bases at V and 13 bases at J; junction bases unmatched: 5. CDR1 LNHDA and CDR2 SQIVND come from the germline V gene (reference sequence). The CDR3 loop reads CASSIRTGEFTF. In DNA form, the CDR3 reads TGTGCCAGTAGTATAAGGACAGGGGAGTTCACCTTC.

The chain links TRBV4-1 to TRBJ1-5; 7 bases map to TRBD1. V was pared by 3 bases and J by 0 bases, with 5 bases of the junction left unmatched. The CDR3 is 16 residues long. CDR1 is MGHRA, CDR2 YSYEKL, per germline. The CDR3 DNA reads as TGCGCCAGCAGCCAGGAGACAGGGCTTAGCAATCAGCCCCAGCATTTT. Translated: CASSQETGLSNQPQHF.

The chain couples TRBV18 to TRBJ2-7; D not certain. Trimming shortened V by 2 bases and J by 5 bases, and 19 bases separated the two germline ends. The germline V gene has CDR1 KGHSH and CDR2 LQKENI. The length of the CDR3 is 16 residues. The CDR3 DNA follows: TGTGCCAGCTCACCATCTCTCCAGAACGCAGGTCACGAGCAGTACTTC. Translation: CASSPSLQNAGHEQYF.

The V gene is TRBV9, the J gene TRBJ2-3; a weak D match, TRBD1 (7 bases). Per germline, CDR1 SGDLS and CDR2 YYNGEE. The V and J ends lost 0 bases and 6 bases respectively, with 14 bases between them. CDR3 size: 15 residues. The CDR3: CASSVVPAGQDTQYF. The CDR3 region has the DNA TGTGCCAGCAGCGTAGTCCCGGCGGGACAGGATACGCAGTATTTT. Using reference TRBV9 and TRBJ2-3 for the parts outside the CDR3, the full variable domain is DSGVTQTPKHLITATGQRVTLRCSPRSGDLSVYWYQQSLDQGLQFLIQYYNGEERAKGNILERFSAQQFPDLHSELNLSSLELGDSALYFCASSVVPAGQDTQYFGPGTRLTVL.

This clone came up a few times. J is TRBJ2-1 and V is TRBV10-3; 9 bases match TRBD2. Germline CDR1 reads ENHRY; CDR2 reads SYGVKD. With 2 bases clipped from V and 6 bases from J, the junction kept 5 bases outside the gene matches. CDR3 size: 15 residues. This chain's CDR3 is CAISEGREGLNEQFF. The CDR3 nucleotides are TGTGCCATCAGTGAGGGGCGGGAGGGGCTCAATGAGCAGTTCTTC.

The chain combines TRBV24-1 with TRBJ2-1, with a possible D match to TRBD2 (5 bases). The CDR3 consists of 14 residues. Germline CDR1 reads KGHDR; CDR2 reads SFDVKD. Trimming cost V 4 bases and J 4 bases, with 10 bases left between them. As DNA, the CDR3 is TGTGCCACCAGTGAGGACTTGCCATACAATGAGCAGTTCTTC. It encodes CATSEDLPYNEQFF.

V is TRBV2 and J is TRBJ2-3, with D unresolved. Looked up from germline, CDR1 is SNHLY and CDR2 is FYNNEI. V lost 3 bases to trimming and J lost 2 bases, with 3 bases between them. The CDR3 is 12 amino acids. This CDR3 reads CASSDSTDTQYF. The CDR3 bases are TGTGCCAGCAGTGACTCCACAGATACGCAGTATTTT.

The chain is built from TRBV28 and TRBJ1-2; possible D gene TRBD1, 5 bases. The V end lost 8 bases, the J end lost 5 bases, and 15 bases lay between the germline ends. Germline values: CDR1 MDHEN, CDR2 SYDVKM. CDR3 length: 13 amino acids. Written as DNA, the CDR3 is TGTGCCAGCCTTCAGACAGAAAGGTATGGCTACACCTTC. It translates to CASLQTERYGYTF.

This sequence joins TRBV9 and TRBJ2-2; 9 bases fit TRBD2. With 0 bases clipped from V and 4 bases from J, the junction kept 10 bases outside the gene matches. CDR1 and CDR2 (germline): SGDLS, YYNGEE. CDR3 length: 18 amino acids. The chain's CDR3 is CASSVGPGGRASTGELFF. The CDR3 region has the DNA TGTGCCAGCAGCGTAGGCCCGGGCGGGAGGGCCAGCACCGGGGAGCTGTTTTTT.

J is TRBJ1-2 and V is TRBV6-5, with unresolved D. Deletions cut 7 bases from V and 5 bases from J, with 11 bases between. Germline CDR1 is MNHEY and CDR2 is SVGAGI. This CDR3 spans 12 amino acids. The CDR3 reads CASTPSVYGYTF. The DNA of the CDR3 is TGTGCCAGCACACCCAGCGTTTATGGCTACACCTTC.

This clone was picked up a small number of times. This sequence joins TRBV29-1 and TRBJ2-5; TRBD2 matches at 11 bases. V dropped 0 bases and J dropped 6; count of bases not matched to a gene: 12. The germline V gene has CDR1 SQVTM and CDR2 ANQGSEA. The length of the CDR3 is 17 residues. CDR3 nucleotide sequence: TGCAGCGTTGAAGATCTACTAGCGGGAGTTATCGTAAAGACCCAGTACTTC. As protein: CSVEDLLAGVIVKTQYF. Together with reference TRBV29-1 and TRBJ2-5, the CDR3 gives the full variable domain: SAVISQKPSRDICQRGTSLTIQCQVDSQVTMMFWYRQQPGQSLTLIATANQGSEATYESGFVIDKFPISRPNLTFSTLTVSNMSPEDSSIYLCSVEDLLAGVIVKTQYFGPGTRLLVL.

The chain employs TRBV28 and TRBJ2-2; maybe TRBD1 (5 bases). V dropped 3 bases and J dropped 5 bases, with 7 bases sitting between them. This CDR3 region has 13 residues. In germline, CDR1 is MDHEN, CDR2 SYDVKM. The CDR3 region is CASSLHRTGELFF. The CDR3 DNA reads TGTGCCAGCAGTTTGCACAGGACCGGGGAGCTGTTTTTT.

This clone was found once. The chain links TRBV14 to TRBJ2-6, with D possibly TRBD2 on 5 matching bases. From germline, CDR1 is SGHDN and CDR2 FVKESK. The germline V and J ends were trimmed by 7 bases and 4 bases, with 11 bases remaining between them. The CDR3 consists of 14 residues. The CDR3 bases are TGTGCCAGCATGGGGAGAGGAGGGGCCAACGTCCTGACTTTC. Its protein product is CASMGRGGANVLTF. The whole variable domain, remainder taken from reference TRBV14 and TRBJ2-6, is EAGVTQFPSHSVIEKGQTVTLRCDPISGHDNLYWYRRVMGKEIKFLLHFVKESKQDESGMPNNRFLAERTGGTYSTLKVQPAELEDSGVYFCASMGRGGANVLTFGAGSRLTVL.

The chain links TRBV13 to TRBJ1-5; unclear D gene. The ends were cut back, 4 bases at V and 4 bases at J, with 11 bases in the middle. Germline V CDR1 and CDR2: PRHDT, FYEKMQ (reference sequence). The CDR3 has 14 residues. The CDR3 sequence is CASSSRLLNQPQHF. DNA of the CDR3: TGTGCCAGCAGCTCGCGTCTGCTGAATCAGCCCCAGCATTTT.

The V gene is TRBV19, the J gene TRBJ2-4; a weak D match, TRBD1 (5 bases). This CDR3 spans 11 amino acids. The V gene's germline CDR1 is LNHDA and CDR2 SQIVND (reference sequence). Trimming took 8 bases from V and 12 from J, leaving 14 bases between them. Written as DNA, the CDR3 is TGTGCCAGTTCTCAGGGTGTGGGTCAGTACTTC. It translates to CASSQGVGQYF.

The V call is TRBV6-5, the J call TRBJ1-3; 9 bases map to TRBD1. Germline CDR1 MNHEY, CDR2 SVGAGI. This CDR3 spans 15 amino acids. Germline trimming cut 6 bases from V and 7 bases from J; bases unmatched to any gene: 10. CDR3 region: CASSQRQGVSNTIYF. The CDR3 DNA follows: TGTGCCAGCAGCCAAAGACAGGGGGTCTCGAACACCATATATTTT.

In its sample, this clone was seen once. The rearrangement uses TRBV6-5 and TRBJ2-7; TRBD1 is a possible D gene (6 bases). The CDR3 runs to 12 residues. From germline, CDR1 is MNHEY and CDR2 SVGAGI. With 6 bases removed from V and 6 bases from J, the gap between germline ends came to 12 bases. The CDR3 coding sequence is TGTGCCAGCAGATCCCCCAGGGGCGAGCAGTACTTC. It specifies CASRSPRGEQYF.

V gene TRBV2 combines with J gene TRBJ2-7; 9 bases fit TRBD1. CDR1 and CDR2 from the germline V gene are SNHLY and FYNNEI. The CDR3 sequence is 15 residues long. The junction had 5 bases not matched to a gene; V was cut back by 4 bases and J by 1 base. CDR3 protein: CASSAQGAMSYEQYF. CDR3 nucleotides: TGTGCCAGCAGTGCACAGGGGGCAATGTCCTACGAGCAGTACTTC.

About this clone itself: This CDR3 is also generated by other DNA sequences in the sample. The chain links TRBV5-8 to TRBJ2-3; no reliable D call. V lost 1 base, J lost 4 bases, and 4 bases lay in between. CDR1 is SGHTS and CDR2 is YDEGEE in the germline V gene. The CDR3 sequence is 12 residues long. In DNA, the CDR3 is TGTGCCAGCAGCTTGCGGGCAGATACGCAGTATTTT. It is translated as CASSLRADTQYF.